These 4 T cell receptor beta chains were all obtained from the same sample, sequenced in a study of T cell clonality in common variable immunodeficiency. TCRdb's table, derived via immunoSEQ multiplex PCR, lists solely in-frame clones and lacks some. The sample gives 40,000 to 45,000 clones, none seen only once, and the top ten clones hold 1.2% to 1.5%. Sequencing used peripheral blood mononuclear cells. These receptors were obtained from a person between 18 and 75 years old in good health.

This clone showed up many times. The CDR3 goes on 3 residues after the read ends, and that part is filled in from the germline J gene. This chain links TRBV20-1 with TRBJ2-5; 16 bases are a match to TRBD2. Looked up from germline, CDR1 is DFQATT and CDR2 is SNEGSKA (reference sequence). This CDR3 comprises 17 residues. Trimming took 8 bases from V and 5 from J; bases not matched to a gene: 14. The CDR3 sequence is CSLKSGLAGGPRETQYF. The DNA read from the CDR3 is TGCAGTCTAAAATCGGGACTAGCGGGAGGGCCGCGGGAGACC.

In regard to this clone: The CDR3 goes on 3 residues after the read ends, and that part is filled in from the germline J gene. The chain is built from TRBV19 and TRBJ1-2; D ambiguous. This CDR3 region has 12 residues. Germline loops: CDR1 LNHDA, CDR2 SQIVND (reference sequence). The CDR3 reads CASRLAGDTYTF. The sequenced CDR3 bases are TGTGCCAGTAGACTAGCGGGAGATACC.

In this sample, this clone turned up a few times. The read terminates 3 residues ahead of where the CDR3 ends, so the germline J gene completes it. The rearrangement joins TRBV2 to TRBJ1-1, with D maybe TRBD1 (6 bases). Germline V gene lookup returns CDR1 SNHLY and CDR2 FYNNEI. Trimming took 6 bases from V and 6 from J, leaving 14 bases between them. The CDR3 spans 13 residues. The CDR3 loop is CASREQGWAEAFF. The covered CDR3 bases are TGTGCCAGCAGGGAACAGGGTTGGGCTGAA.

This clone was counted ten times or more. The CDR3 extends 3 residues past the end of the read, so its final part is completed from the germline J gene. This chain joins TRBV5-1 and TRBJ2-1; D is ambiguous. The germline gives CDR1 SGHRS, CDR2 YFSETQ. This CDR3 is 15 amino acids long. V was cut by 0 bases and J by 4 bases, with 11 bases left in between. CDR3: CASSLGVAGYNEQFF. Incomplete CDR3 DNA: TGCGCCAGCAGCTTGGGTGTAGCTGGTTACAATGAG.